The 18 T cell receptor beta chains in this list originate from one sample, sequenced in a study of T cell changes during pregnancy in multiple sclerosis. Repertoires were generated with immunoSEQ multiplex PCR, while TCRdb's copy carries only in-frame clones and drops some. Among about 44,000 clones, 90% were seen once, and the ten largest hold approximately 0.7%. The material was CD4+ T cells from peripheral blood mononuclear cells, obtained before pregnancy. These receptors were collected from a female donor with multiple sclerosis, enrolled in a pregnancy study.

The CDR3 coding sequence is TGTGCCAGCAGCGTTACTAGCGGGGAGTTCTATGAGCAGTTCTTC. It codes for CASSVTSGEFYEQFF. The rearrangement uses TRBV7-2 and TRBJ2-1; 10 bases map to TRBD2. Germline CDR1 reads SGHTA; CDR2 reads FQGNSA. V dropped 5 bases and J dropped 8; count of bases not matched to a gene: 9. The length of the CDR3 is 15 residues.

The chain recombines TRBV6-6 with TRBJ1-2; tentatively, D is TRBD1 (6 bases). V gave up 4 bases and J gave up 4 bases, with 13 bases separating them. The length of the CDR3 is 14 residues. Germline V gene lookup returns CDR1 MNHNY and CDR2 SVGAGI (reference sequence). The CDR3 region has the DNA TGTGCCAGCAGTTCCACGGACAGTTCCTATGGCTACACCTTC. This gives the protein CASSSTDSSYGYTF.

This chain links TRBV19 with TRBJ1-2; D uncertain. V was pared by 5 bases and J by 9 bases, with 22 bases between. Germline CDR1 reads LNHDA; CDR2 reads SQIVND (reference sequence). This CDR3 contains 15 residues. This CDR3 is CASSEVWEKVGSYTF. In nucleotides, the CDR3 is TGTGCCAGTAGTGAAGTCTGGGAAAAGGTCGGGAGCTACACCTTC.

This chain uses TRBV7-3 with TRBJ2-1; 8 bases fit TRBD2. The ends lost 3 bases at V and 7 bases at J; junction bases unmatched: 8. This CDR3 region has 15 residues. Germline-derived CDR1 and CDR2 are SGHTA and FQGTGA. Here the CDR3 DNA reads TGTGCCAGCAGCTTTGCAGCGGGAGTCGGGAATGAGCAGTTCTTC. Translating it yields CASSFAAGVGNEQFF.

DNA for the CDR3: TGCGCCAGCAGCCTAACAGGGGGCGGTAATCAGCCCCAGCATTTT. Translated: CASSLTGGGNQPQHF. This chain joins TRBV4-1 and TRBJ1-5; 9 bases are shared with TRBD1. Per the germline V gene, CDR1 is MGHRA and CDR2 is YSYEKL. V was pared by 4 bases and J by 4 bases, with 5 bases of the junction left unmatched. CDR3 length: 15 residues.

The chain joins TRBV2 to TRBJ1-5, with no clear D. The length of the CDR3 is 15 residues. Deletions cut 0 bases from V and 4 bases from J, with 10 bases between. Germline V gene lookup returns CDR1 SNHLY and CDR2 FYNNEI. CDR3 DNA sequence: TGTGCCAGCAGTGAAGCGCTTCGGGTAAATCAGCCCCAGCATTTT. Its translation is CASSEALRVNQPQHF.

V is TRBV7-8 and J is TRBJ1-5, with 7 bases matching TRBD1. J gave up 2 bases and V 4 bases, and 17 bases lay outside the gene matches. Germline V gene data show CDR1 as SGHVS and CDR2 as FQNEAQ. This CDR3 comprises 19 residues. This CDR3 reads CASSSRADRVKLGNQPQHF. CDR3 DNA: TGTGCCAGCAGCTCGCGTGCAGACAGGGTGAAGTTAGGCAATCAGCCCCAGCATTTT.

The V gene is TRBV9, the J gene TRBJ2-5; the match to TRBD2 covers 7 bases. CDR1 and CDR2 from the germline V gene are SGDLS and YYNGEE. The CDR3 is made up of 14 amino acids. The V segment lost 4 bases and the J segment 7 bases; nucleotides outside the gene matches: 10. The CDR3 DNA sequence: TGTGCCAGCAGCTCCTCAGCGGGAATGGGGACCCAGTACTTC. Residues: CASSSSAGMGTQYF.

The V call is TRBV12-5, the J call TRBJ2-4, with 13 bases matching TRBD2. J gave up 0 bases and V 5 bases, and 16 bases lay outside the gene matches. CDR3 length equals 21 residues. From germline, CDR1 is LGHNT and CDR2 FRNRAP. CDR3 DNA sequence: TGTGCTAGTGGTCCGGAAAGCAGGACTAGCGGGGGTGGTCTAGCCAAAAACATTCAGTACTTC. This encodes CASGPESRTSGGGLAKNIQYF.

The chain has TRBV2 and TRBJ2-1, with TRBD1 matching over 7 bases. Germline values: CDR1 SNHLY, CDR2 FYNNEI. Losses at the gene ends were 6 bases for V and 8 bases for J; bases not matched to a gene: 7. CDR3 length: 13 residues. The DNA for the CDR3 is TGTGCCAGCAGCGATACAGGGGTGTATGAGCAGTTCTTC. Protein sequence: CASSDTGVYEQFF.

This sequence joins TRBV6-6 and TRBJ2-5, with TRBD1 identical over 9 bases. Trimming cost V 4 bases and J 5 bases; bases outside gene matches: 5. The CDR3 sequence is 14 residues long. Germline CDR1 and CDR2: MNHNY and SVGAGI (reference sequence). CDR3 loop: CASSWTGTGETQYF. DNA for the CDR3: TGTGCCAGCAGTTGGACCGGGACAGGGGAGACCCAGTACTTC.

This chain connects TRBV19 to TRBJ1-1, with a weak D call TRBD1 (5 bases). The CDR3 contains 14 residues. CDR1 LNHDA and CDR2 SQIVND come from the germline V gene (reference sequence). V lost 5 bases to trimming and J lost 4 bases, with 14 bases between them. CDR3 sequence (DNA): TGTGCCAGTAGTTTTAACAGGCAAAGCACTGAAGCTTTCTTT. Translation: CASSFNRQSTEAFF.

CDR3 nucleotides: TGTGCCAGCTCAACAGGGTCGAGCTCCTACGAGCAGTACTTC. Its translation is CASSTGSSSYEQYF. V and J are TRBV18 and TRBJ2-7; D is possibly TRBD1 (6 bases). In germline, CDR1 is KGHSH, CDR2 LQKENI. V shed 5 bases and J shed 0 bases, with 11 bases lying between them. The CDR3 sequence is 14 residues long.

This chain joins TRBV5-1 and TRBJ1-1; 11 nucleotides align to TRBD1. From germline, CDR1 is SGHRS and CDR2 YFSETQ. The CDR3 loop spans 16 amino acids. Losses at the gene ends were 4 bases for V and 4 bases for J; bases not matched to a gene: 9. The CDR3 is CASSPGTGGAITEAFF. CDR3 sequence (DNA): TGCGCCAGCAGCCCCGGGACAGGGGGGGCCATCACTGAAGCTTTCTTT.

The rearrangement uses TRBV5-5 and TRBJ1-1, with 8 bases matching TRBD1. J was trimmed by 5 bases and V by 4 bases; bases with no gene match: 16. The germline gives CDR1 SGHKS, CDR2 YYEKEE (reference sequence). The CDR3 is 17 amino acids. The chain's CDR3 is CASSPSPGTGMGTEAFF. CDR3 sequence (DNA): TGTGCCAGCAGCCCCAGTCCCGGGACAGGAATGGGAACTGAAGCTTTCTTT.

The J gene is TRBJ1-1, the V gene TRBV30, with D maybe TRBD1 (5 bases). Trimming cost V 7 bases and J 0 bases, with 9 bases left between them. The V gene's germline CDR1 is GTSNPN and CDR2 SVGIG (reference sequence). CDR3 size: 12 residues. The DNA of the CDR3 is TGTGCCTCCGGGACTGTGAACACTGAAGCTTTCTTT. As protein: CASGTVNTEAFF.

As DNA, the CDR3 is TGTGCCAGCAGCCCCCAGGGGGGCCGGTACTACAATGAGCAGTTCTTC. Translated, it gives CASSPQGGRYYNEQFF. This chain joins TRBV7-3 and TRBJ2-1, with TRBD1 as a possible D gene (7 bases). Deletions cut 5 bases from V and 3 bases from J, with 17 bases between. The CDR3 consists of 16 residues. CDR1 and CDR2 (germline): SGHTA, FQGTGA.

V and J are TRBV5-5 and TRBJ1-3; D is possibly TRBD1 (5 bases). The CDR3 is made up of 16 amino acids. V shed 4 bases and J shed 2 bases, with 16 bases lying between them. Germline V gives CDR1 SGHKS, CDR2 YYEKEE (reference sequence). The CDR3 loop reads CASSRAAGLAGNTIYF. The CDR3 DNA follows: TGTGCCAGCAGCCGGGCCGCGGGGCTGGCTGGAAACACCATATATTTT.